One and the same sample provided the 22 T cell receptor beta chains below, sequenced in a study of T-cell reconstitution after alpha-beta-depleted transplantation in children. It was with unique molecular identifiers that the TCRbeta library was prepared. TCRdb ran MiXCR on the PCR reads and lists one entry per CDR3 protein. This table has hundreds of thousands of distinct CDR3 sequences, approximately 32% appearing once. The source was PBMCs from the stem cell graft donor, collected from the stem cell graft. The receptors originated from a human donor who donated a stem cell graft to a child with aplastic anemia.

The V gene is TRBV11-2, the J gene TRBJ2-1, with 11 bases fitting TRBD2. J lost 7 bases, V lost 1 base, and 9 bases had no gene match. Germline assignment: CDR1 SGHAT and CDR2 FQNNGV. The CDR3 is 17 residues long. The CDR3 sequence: CASSLVPRTSGPNEQFF. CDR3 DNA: TGTGCCAGCAGCTTAGTGCCCCGGACTAGCGGGCCTAATGAGCAGTTCTTC.

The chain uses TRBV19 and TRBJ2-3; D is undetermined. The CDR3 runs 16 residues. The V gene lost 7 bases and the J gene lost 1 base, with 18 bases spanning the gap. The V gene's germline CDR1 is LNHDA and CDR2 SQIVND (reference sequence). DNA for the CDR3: TGTGCCAGTAATAGGATTTTAACCCGTGGCACAGATACGCAGTATTTT. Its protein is CASNRILTRGTDTQYF.

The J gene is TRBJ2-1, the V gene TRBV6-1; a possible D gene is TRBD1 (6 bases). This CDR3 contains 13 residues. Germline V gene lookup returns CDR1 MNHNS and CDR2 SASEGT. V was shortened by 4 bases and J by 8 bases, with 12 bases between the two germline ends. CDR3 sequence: CASSGTGLHEQFF. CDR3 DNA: TGTGCCAGCAGTGGTACAGGGTTGCATGAGCAGTTCTTC.

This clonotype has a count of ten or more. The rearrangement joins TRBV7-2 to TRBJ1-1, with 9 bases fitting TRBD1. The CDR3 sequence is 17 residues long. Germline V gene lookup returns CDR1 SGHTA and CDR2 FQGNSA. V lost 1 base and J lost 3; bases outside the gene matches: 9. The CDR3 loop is CASSLVPGQGIHTEAFF. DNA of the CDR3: TGTGCCAGCAGCTTAGTCCCGGGACAGGGAATCCACACTGAAGCTTTCTTT.

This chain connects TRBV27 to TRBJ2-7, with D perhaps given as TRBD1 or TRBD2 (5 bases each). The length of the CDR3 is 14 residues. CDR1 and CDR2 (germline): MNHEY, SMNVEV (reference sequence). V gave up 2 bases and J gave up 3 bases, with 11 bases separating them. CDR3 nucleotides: TGTGCCAGCAGTTTACCGGGACCTCACTACGAGCAGTACTTC. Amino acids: CASSLPGPHYEQYF.

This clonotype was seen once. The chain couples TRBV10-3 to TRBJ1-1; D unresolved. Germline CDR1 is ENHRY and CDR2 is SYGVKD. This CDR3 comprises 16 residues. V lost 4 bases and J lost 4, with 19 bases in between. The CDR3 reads CAISADRAGIGTEAFF. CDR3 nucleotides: TGTGCCATCAGTGCTGATCGGGCGGGTATTGGCACTGAAGCTTTCTTT.

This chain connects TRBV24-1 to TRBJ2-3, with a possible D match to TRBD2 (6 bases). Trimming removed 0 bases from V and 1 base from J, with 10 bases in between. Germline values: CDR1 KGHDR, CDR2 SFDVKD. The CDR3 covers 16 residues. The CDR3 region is CATSDLLGRGTDTQYF. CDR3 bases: TGTGCCACCAGTGATTTGCTCGGGAGAGGCACAGATACGCAGTATTTT.

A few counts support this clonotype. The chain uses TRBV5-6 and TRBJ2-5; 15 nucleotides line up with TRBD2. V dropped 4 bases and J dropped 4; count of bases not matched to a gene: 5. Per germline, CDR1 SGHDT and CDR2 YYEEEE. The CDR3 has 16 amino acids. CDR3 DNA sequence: TGTGCCAGCAGCCGTATGGGACTAGCGGGAGGAGAGACCCAGTACTTC. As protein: CASSRMGLAGGETQYF.

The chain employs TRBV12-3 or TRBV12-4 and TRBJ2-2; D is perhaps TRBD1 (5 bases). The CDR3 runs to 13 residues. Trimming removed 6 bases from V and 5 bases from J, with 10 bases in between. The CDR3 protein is CASSQGYTGELFF. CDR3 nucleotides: TGTGCCAGCAGCCAGGGATATACCGGGGAGCTGTTTTTT.

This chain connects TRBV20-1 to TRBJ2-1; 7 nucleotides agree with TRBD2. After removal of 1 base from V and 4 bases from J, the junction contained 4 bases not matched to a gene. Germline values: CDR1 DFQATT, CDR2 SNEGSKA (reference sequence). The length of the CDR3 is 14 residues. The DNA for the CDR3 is TGCAGTGCTAGAGCTAGCGGCCTTTACAATGAGCAGTTCTTC. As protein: CSARASGLYNEQFF.

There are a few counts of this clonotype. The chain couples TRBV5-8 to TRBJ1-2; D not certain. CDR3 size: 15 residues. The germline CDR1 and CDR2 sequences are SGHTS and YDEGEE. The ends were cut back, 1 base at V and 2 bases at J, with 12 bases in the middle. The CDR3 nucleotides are TGTGCCAGCAGCTTGAAGGGCAGAAACAACTATGGCTACACCTTC. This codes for CASSLKGRNNYGYTF.

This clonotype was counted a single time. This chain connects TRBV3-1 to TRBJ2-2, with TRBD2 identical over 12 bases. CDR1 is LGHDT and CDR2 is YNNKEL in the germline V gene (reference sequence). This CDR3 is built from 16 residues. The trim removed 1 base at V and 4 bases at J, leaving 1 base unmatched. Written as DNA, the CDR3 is TGTGCCAGCAGCCAAGGGACTAGCGGGATCACCGGGGAGCTGTTTTTT. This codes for CASSQGTSGITGELFF.

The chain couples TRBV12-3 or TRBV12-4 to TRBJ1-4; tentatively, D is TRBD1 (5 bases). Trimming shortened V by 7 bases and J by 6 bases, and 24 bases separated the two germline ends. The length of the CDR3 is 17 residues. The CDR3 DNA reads TGTGCCAGCAAGTCCGGGACGGAGCCTACCGCGGATGAAAAACTGTTTTTT. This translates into CASKSGTEPTADEKLFF.

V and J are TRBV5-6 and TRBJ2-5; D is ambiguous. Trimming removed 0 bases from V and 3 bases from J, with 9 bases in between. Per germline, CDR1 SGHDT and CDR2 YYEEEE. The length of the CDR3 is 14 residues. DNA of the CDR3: TGTGCCAGCAGCTTGGAGGCCACAGAAGAGACCCAGTACTTC. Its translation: CASSLEATEETQYF.

CDR3 sequence reads: CASSTTGTGAMNTEAFF. The CDR3 DNA reads TGTGCCAGTAGTACGACCGGGACAGGGGCGATGAACACTGAAGCTTTCTTT. The chain carries TRBV19 and TRBJ1-1, with 10 bases lining up with TRBD1. Unmatched junction bases numbered 8, after V lost 4 bases and J lost 0 bases. The germline gives CDR1 LNHDA, CDR2 SQIVND (reference sequence). The CDR3 covers 17 residues.

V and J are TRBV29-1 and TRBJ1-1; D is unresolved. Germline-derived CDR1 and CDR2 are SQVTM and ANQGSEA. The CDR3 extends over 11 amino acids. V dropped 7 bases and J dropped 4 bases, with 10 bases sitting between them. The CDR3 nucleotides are TGCAGCGCCGGGATCAGCACTGAAGCTTTCTTT. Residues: CSAGISTEAFF.

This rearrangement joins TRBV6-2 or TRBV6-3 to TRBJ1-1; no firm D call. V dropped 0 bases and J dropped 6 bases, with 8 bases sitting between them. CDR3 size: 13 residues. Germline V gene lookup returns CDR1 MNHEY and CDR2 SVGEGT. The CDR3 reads CASSYSRTAEAFF. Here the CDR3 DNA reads TGTGCCAGCAGTTACTCCCGGACCGCTGAAGCTTTCTTT.

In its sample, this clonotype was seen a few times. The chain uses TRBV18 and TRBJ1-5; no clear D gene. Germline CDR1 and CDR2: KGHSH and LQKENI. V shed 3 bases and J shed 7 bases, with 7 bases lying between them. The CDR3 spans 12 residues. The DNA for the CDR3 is TGTGCCAGCTCACCCGTCGGCCAGCCCCAGCATTTT. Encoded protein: CASSPVGQPQHF.

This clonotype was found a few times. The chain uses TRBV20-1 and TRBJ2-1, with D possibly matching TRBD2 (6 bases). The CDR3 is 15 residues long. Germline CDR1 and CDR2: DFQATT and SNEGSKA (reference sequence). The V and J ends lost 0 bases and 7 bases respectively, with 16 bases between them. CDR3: CSARDGTTRGNEQFF. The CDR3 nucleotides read TGCAGTGCTAGAGATGGGACCACCCGGGGGAATGAGCAGTTCTTC.

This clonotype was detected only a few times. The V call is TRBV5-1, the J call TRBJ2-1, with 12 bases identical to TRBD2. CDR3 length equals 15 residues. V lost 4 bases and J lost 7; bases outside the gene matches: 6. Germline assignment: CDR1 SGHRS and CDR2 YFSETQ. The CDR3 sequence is CASSLHLAGGNEQFF. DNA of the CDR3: TGCGCCAGCAGCCTCCATCTAGCGGGGGGGAATGAGCAGTTCTTC.

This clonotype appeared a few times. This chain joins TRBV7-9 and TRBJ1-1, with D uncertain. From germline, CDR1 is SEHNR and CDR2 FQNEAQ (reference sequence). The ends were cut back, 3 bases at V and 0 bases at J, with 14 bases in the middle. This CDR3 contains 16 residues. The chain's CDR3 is CASSLGSPRMNTEAFF. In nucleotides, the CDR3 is TGTGCCAGCAGCTTGGGGTCCCCTCGGATGAACACTGAAGCTTTCTTT.

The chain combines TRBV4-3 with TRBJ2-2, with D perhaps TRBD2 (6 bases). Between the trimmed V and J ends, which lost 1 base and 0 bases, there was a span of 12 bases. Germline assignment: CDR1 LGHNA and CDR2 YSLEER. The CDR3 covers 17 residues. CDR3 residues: CASSQGIAAPNTGELFF. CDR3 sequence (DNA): TGCGCCAGCAGCCAAGGGATAGCGGCTCCGAACACCGGGGAGCTGTTTTTT.